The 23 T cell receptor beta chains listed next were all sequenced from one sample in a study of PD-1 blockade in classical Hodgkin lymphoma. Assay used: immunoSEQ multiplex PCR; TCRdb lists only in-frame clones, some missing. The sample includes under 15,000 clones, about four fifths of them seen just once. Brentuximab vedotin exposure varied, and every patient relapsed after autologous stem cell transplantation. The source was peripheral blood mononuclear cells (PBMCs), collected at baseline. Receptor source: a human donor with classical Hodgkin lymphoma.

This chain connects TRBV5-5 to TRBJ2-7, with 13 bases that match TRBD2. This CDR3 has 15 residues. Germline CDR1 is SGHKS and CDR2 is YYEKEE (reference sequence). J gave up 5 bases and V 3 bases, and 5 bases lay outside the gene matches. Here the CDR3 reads CASSSRLAGGHEQYF. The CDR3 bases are TGTGCCAGCAGCTCGAGACTAGCGGGAGGCCACGAGCAGTACTTC.

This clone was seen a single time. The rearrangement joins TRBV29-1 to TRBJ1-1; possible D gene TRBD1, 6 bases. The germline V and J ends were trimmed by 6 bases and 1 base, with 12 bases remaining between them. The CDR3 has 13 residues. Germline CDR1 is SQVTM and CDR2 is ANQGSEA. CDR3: CSVHRETNTEAFF. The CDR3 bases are TGCAGCGTCCACAGGGAAACGAACACTGAAGCTTTCTTT. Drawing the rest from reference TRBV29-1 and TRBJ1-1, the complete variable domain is SAVISQKPSRDICQRGTSLTIQCQVDSQVTMMFWYRQQPGQSLTLIATANQGSEATYESGFVIDKFPISRPNLTFSTLTVSNMSPEDSSIYLCSVHRETNTEAFFGQGTRLTVV.

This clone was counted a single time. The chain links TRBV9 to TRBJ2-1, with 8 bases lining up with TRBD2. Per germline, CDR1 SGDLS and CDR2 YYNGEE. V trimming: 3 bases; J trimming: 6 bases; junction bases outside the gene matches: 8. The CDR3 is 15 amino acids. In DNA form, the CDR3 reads TGTGCCAGCAGCGCGCGGGAGGCCCTGGTCAATGAGCAGTTCTTC. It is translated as CASSAREALVNEQFF.

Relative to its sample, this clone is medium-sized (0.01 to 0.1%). CDR3 region: CASSVVALPGLAESYNEQFF. The CDR3 nucleotides are TGTGCCAGCAGCGTAGTGGCACTACCGGGACTAGCGGAATCTTACAATGAGCAGTTCTTC. This rearrangement joins TRBV9 to TRBJ2-1, with 11 bases identical to TRBD2. This CDR3 comprises 20 residues. The germline gives CDR1 SGDLS, CDR2 YYNGEE. The V and J ends lost 0 bases and 4 bases, in that order; junction bases with no gene match: 15.

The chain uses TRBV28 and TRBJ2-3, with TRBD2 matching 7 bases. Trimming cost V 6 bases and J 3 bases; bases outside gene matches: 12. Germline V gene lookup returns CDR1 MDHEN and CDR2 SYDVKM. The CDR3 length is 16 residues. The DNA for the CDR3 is TGTGCCAGCAGCTCCCGGGGCGGGAGACTGACAGATACGCAGTATTTT. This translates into CASSSRGGRLTDTQYF. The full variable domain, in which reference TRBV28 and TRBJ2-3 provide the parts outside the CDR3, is DVKVTQSSRYLVKRTGEKVFLECVQDMDHENMFWYRQDPGLGLRLIYFSYDVKMKEKGDIPEGYSVSREKKERFSLILESASTNQTSMYLCASSSRGGRLTDTQYFGPGTRLTVL.

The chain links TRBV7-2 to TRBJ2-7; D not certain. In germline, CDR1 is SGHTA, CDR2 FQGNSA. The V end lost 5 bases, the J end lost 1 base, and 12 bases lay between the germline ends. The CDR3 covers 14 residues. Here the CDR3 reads CASSTKIGSYEQYV. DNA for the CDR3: TGTGCCAGCAGCACAAAAATTGGGTCCTACGAGCAGTACGTC.

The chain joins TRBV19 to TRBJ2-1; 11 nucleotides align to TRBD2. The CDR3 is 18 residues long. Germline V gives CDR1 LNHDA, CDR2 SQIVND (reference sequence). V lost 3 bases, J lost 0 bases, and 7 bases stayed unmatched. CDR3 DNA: TGTGCCAGTAGTATGATGGTGGGGACTAGCGGCTCCTACAATGAGCAGTTCTTC. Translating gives CASSMMVGTSGSYNEQFF.

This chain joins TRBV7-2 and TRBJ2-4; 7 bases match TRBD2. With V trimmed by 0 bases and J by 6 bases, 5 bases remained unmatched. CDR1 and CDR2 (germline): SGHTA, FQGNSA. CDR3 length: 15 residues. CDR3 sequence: CASSLAAGAGNIQYF. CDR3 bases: TGTGCCAGCAGCTTAGCGGCGGGAGCGGGAAACATTCAGTACTTC.

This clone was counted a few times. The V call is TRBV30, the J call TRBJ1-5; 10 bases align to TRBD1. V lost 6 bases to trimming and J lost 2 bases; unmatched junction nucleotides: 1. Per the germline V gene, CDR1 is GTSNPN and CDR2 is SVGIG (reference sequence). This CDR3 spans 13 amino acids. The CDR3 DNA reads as TGTGCCTGCGGACAGGGGGGCAATCAGCCCCAGCATTTT. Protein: CACGQGGNQPQHF.

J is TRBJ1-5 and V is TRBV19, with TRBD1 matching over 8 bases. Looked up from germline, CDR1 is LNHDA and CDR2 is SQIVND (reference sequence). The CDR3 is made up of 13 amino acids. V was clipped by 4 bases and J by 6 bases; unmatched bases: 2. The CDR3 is CASSTRGRQPQHF. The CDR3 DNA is TGTGCCAGTAGTACCAGGGGGCGTCAGCCCCAGCATTTT. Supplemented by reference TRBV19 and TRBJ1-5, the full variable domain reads DGGITQSPKYLFRKEGQNVTLSCEQNLNHDAMYWYRQDPGQGLRLIYYSQIVNDFQKGDIAEGYSVSREKKESFPLTVTSAQKNPTAFYLCASSTRGRQPQHFGDGTRLSIL.

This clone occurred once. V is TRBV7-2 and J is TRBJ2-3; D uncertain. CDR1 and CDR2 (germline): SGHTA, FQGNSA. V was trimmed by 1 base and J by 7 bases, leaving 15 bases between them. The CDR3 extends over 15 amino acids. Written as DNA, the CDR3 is TGTGCCAGCAGCTTAGGTCAGGCTCCTCGGTATACGCAGTATTTT. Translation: CASSLGQAPRYTQYF.

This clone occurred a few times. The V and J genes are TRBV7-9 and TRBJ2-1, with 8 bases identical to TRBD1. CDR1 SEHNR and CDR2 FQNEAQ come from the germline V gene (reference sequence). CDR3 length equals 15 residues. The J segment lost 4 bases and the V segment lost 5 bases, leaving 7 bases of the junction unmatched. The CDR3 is CASSPRQGQYNEQFF. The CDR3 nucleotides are TGTGCCAGCAGCCCCCGACAGGGGCAATACAATGAGCAGTTCTTC.

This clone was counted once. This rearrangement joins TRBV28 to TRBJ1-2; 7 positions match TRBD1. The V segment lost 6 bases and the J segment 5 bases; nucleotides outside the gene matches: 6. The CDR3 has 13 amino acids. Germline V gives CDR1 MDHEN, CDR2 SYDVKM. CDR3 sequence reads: CASRPGTAYGYTF. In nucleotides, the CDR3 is TGTGCCAGCAGACCCGGGACAGCGTATGGCTACACCTTC.

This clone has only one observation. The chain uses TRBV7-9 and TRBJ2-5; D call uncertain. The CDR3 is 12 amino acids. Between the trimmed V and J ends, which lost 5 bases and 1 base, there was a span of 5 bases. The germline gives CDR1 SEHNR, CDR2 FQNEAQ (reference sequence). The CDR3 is CASSGTQETQYF. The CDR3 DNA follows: TGTGCCAGCAGCGGTACCCAAGAGACCCAGTACTTC.

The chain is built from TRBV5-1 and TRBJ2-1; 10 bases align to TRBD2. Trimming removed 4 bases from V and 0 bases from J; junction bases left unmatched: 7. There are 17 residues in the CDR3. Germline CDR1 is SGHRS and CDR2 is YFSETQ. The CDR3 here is CASSQGLALSSYNEQFF. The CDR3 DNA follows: TGCGCCAGCAGCCAGGGACTAGCGCTAAGCTCCTACAATGAGCAGTTCTTC.

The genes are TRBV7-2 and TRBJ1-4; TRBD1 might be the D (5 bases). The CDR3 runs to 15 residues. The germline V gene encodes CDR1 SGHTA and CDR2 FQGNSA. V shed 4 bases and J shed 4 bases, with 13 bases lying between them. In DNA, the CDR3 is TGTGCCAGCAGCTCCTCGCAGGGCGATAATGAAAAACTGTTTTTT. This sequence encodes CASSSSQGDNEKLFF.

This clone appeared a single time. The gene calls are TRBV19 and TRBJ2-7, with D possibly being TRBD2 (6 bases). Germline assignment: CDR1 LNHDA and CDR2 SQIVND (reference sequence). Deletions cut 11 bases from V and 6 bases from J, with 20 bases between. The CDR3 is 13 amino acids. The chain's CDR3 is CASGRTVGGEQYV. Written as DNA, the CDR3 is TGTGCCTCGGGACGGACCGTCGGGGGCGAGCAGTACGTC.

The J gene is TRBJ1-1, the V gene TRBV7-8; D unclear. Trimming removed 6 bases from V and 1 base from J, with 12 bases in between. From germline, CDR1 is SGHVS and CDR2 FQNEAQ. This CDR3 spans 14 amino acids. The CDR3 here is CASSEESWNTEAFF. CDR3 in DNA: TGTGCCAGCAGTGAGGAGAGTTGGAACACTGAAGCTTTCTTT.

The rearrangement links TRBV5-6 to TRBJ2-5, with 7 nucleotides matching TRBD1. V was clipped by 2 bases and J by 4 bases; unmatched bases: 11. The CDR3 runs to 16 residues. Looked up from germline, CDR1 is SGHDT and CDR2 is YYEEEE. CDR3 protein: CASSFGLRTGGETQYF. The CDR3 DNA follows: TGTGCCAGCAGCTTCGGGCTAAGGACAGGCGGAGAGACCCAGTACTTC.

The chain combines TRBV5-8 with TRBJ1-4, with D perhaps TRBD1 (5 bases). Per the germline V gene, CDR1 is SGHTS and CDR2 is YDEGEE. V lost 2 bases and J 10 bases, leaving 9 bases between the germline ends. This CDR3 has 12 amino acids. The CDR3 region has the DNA TGTGCCAGCAGCTTCCGGGGCTCAAAACTGTTTTTT. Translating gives CASSFRGSKLFF.

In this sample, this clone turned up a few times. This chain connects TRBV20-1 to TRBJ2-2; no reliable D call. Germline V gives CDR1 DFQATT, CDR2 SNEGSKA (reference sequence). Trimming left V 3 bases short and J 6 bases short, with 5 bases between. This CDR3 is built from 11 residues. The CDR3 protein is CSASRAGELFF. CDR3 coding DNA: TGCAGTGCTAGTAGGGCCGGGGAGCTGTTTTTT.

In DNA form, the CDR3 reads TGTGCCAGCAGCCCGGGACTAGCGGTGAGCTCCTACAATGAGCAGTTCTTC. Its protein product is CASSPGLAVSSYNEQFF. This chain uses TRBV5-4 with TRBJ2-1; 11 bases line up with TRBD2. Germline V gene data show CDR1 as SGHNT and CDR2 as YYREEE (reference sequence). The CDR3 is 17 amino acids. The V segment lost 4 bases and the J segment 0 bases; nucleotides outside the gene matches: 6.

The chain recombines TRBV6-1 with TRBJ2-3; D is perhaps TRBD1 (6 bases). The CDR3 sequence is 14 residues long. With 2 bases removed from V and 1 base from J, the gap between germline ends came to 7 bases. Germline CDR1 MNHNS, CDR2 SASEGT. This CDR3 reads CASSERTGTDTQYF. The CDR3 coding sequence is TGTGCCAGCAGTGAACGGACAGGCACAGATACGCAGTATTTT.